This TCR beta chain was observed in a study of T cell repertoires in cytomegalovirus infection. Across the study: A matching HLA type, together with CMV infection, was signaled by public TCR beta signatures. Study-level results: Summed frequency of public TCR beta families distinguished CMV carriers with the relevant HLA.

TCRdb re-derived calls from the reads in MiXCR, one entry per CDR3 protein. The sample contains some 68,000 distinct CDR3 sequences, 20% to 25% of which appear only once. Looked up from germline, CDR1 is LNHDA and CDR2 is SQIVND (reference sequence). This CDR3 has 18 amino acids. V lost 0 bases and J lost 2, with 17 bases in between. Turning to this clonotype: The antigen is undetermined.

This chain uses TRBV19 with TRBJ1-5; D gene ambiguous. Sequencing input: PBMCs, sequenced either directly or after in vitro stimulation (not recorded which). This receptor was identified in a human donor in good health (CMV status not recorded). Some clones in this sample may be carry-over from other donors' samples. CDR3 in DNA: TGTGCCAGTAGTATAGATACCAGGCCGGGCCGGGGCAATCAGCCCCAGCATTTT. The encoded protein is CASSIDTRPGRGNQPQHF.